This T cell receptor beta chain stems from a study of cytomegalovirus exposure and HLA in healthy donors. The PCR used 60 Vbeta and 13 Jbeta primers. Sequenced by immunoSEQ multiplex PCR; TCRdb stores in-frame clones only, minus some. The sample holds about 150,000 clones, roughly three quarters seen once. Notes on the study in general: Specific recognition of CMV antigens was confirmed in vitro for a few chains (all CMV-associated). With DRB1 most and HLA-C fewest, TCR association rates differed between HLA loci in a later analysis. At a 0.05 false discovery rate, a later analysis found some 18,000 TCR beta sequences to be associated with HLA alleles. Immune exposure data for these donors was limited to CMV serostatus.

Points on this clone: Antigen unknown.

The receptor was isolated from a man aged 25 to 45 in good health and CMV-seropositive. What was sequenced was PBMCs.

CDR3 sequence: CASTSRPGVSYEQYF. The CDR3, as DNA: TGTGCCAGCACGTCCAGACCGGGAGTCTCCTACGAGCAGTACTTC. The V and J genes are TRBV27 and TRBJ2-7; tentative D call: TRBD2 (6 bases). Germline CDR1 and CDR2: MNHEY and SMNVEV (reference sequence). V lost 7 bases to trimming and J lost 0 bases, with 16 bases between them. The CDR3 consists of 15 residues.